This T cell receptor beta chain appears in the sequencing data of a study of brain T cells in children with intractable seizures. Study-wide results and caveats: Clones missing pre-surgery may reflect undersampling of that blood sample.

Time point specified: blood from clinic visit 5 months post-surgery; TSC patient then seizure free. At least one anti-epileptic drug was given before surgery. Between the trimmed V and J ends, which lost 1 base and 4 bases, there was a span of 7 bases. The CDR3 is made up of 14 amino acids. The V gene's germline CDR1 is SEHNR and CDR2 FQNEAQ (reference sequence). The protocol was immunoSEQ multiplex PCR, while the TCRdb copy is restricted to in-frame clones and leaves out a portion. This repertoire shows approximately 330,000 clones, roughly 93% found once; its top ten account for about 6%. A remark on this clone: What it binds is not known. The sample contains more than one DNA sequence encoding this CDR3.

Sequencing used peripheral blood, obtained less than 6 months after surgery. The gene calls are TRBV7-9 and TRBJ1-4, with D possibly matching TRBD1 (5 bases). The receptor was derived from a boy in the first two years of life with tuberous sclerosis and intractable seizures. This chain's CDR3 is CASSLVGGNEKLFF. The CDR3 DNA is TGTGCCAGCAGCTTAGTGGGGGGTAATGAAAAACTGTTTTTT.